This is a list of T cell receptor beta chains from one sample in a study of beta chain features in type 1 diabetes. The data were produced by immunoSEQ multiplex PCR, yet TCRdb's version contains in-frame clones alone and is incomplete. The table shows approximately 150,000 clones, with 10% occurring only once. Material for sequencing was naive CD4+ T cells from blood. Every receptor here comes from a young man in good health. Each CDR3 is given with its conserved first and last residue. D genes are given only for firm matches. Part of the rows lack a size; the others show once, few, many or a class for expanded clones.

J gene | clone size | V gene | D gene | CDR3 DNA | CDR3 protein
TRBJ2-3 | NA | TRBV7-9 | TRBD2 | TGTGCCAGCAGCCCCCGTCTAGCGGGGGGGCAAAGGGATACGCAGTATTTT | CASSPRLAGGQRDTQYF
TRBJ2-5 | few | TRBV7-9 | NA | TGTGCCAGCACACAAGAGACCCAGTACTTC | CASTQETQYF
TRBJ2-3 | NA | TRBV5-1 | NA | TGCGCCAGCAGCCCCTGGTGGGATTCCCAGGGTACGCAGTATTTT | CASSPWWDSQGTQYF
TRBJ1-1 | few | TRBV7-2 | TRBD1 | TGTGCCAGCAGCCCGGACAGGGCGGTGGCTGAAGCTTTCTTT | CASSPDRAVAEAFF
TRBJ1-6 | NA | TRBV7-9 | NA | TGTGCCAGCAGCTTCACGGAGGATTATAATTCACCCCTCCACTTT | CASSFTEDYNSPLHF
TRBJ1-5 | NA | TRBV2 | TRBD1 | TGTGCCAGCAGTGATCAAGGGACAGGGAGCGGGCCCCAGCATTTT | CASSDQGTGSGPQHF
TRBJ1-1 | few | TRBV7-2 | NA | TGTGCCAGCAGCCGCACAGGGTCCACTGAAGCTTTCTTT | CASSRTGSTEAFF
TRBJ2-4 | NA | TRBV6-5 | NA | TGTGCCAGCAGATCAGGGTCCAAAAACATTCAGTACTTC | CASRSGSKNIQYF
TRBJ1-5 | many | TRBV5-1 | TRBD1 | TGCGCCAGCAGCTTGTGGGGTTCGGGACAGGGGGACGATCAGCCCCAGCATTTT | CASSLWGSGQGDDQPQHF
TRBJ2-1 | NA | TRBV5-1 | NA | TGCGCCAGCAGCTCGGGGAGTAGGGCATCCTACAATGAGCAGTTCTTC | CASSSGSRASYNEQFF
TRBJ2-3 | NA | TRBV6-5 | NA | TGTGCCGTCGGAGACACAGATACGCAGTATTTT | CAVGDTDTQYF
TRBJ1-1 | NA | TRBV7-2 | TRBD1 | TGTGCCAGCGGACAGGGGACGACTGAAGCTTTCTTT | CASGQGTTEAFF
TRBJ2-3 | NA | TRBV12-2 | NA | TGTGCAAGTCGCTTAGAGGGGTTCCTTGCGGGGGGGATTAGAGATACGCAGTATTTT | CASRLEGFLAGGIRDTQYF
TRBJ1-1 | NA | TRBV19 | NA | TGTGCCAGTAGTATTCAAGGCGGGATTAACACTGAAGCTTTCTTT | CASSIQGGINTEAFF
TRBJ1-4 | NA | TRBV5-1 | TRBD1 | TGCGCCAGCAGCTTTGGACAGGGGACGAGAGAAAAACTGTTTTTT | CASSFGQGTREKLFF
TRBJ2-5 | NA | TRBV10-3 | NA | TGTGCCATCAGTGAGTCAGGGTCCAGCGGGACACTGCAAGAGACCCAGTACTTC | CAISESGSSGTLQETQYF
TRBJ2-7 | NA | TRBV6-5 | TRBD1 | TGTGCCAGCAGTTACTCTACGGGACAGGGCTCCTACGAGCAGTACTTC | CASSYSTGQGSYEQYF
TRBJ2-5 | few | TRBV7-7 | NA | TGTGCCAGCTCTCGCGGGTGGAGGGAGACCCAGTACTTC | CASSRGWRETQYF
TRBJ2-7 | few | TRBV6-5 | TRBD1 | TGTGCCAGCAGTGACAGGGTAAACTACGAGCAGTACTTC | CASSDRVNYEQYF
TRBJ2-3 | few | TRBV7-8 | TRBD2 | TGTGCCAGCAGCCCAGGTCCCGCTAGCGGGGGGGTTTTAACAGATACGCAGTATTTT | CASSPGPASGGVLTDTQYF
TRBJ2-2 | few | TRBV7-2 | NA | TGTGCCAGCAGCTTAGCCGGGGTTACCGGGGAGCTGTTTTTT | CASSLAGVTGELFF
TRBJ2-3 | NA | TRBV30 | NA | TGTGCCTGGAGATCGGGGGGCCTTAGCACAGATACGCAGTATTTT | CAWRSGGLSTDTQYF
TRBJ2-2 | NA | TRBV30 | NA | TGTGCCTGGAGGGGCAGGGGAGATACCGGGGAGCTGTTTTTT | CAWRGRGDTGELFF
TRBJ2-5 | few | TRBV15 | TRBD1 | TGTGCCACCAGCAGAACTTCGGACAGGAAGAACACCCAGTACTTC | CATSRTSDRKNTQYF
TRBJ1-1 | many | TRBV2 | TRBD1 | TGTGCCAGCAACATCGGACAGGGAGATGCTTTCTTT | CASNIGQGDAFF
TRBJ2-1 | NA | TRBV19 | TRBD2 | TGTGCCAGTAGCCGGAGCGGGGGGTACAATGAGCAGTTCTTC | CASSRSGGYNEQFF
TRBJ1-2 | NA | TRBV30 | TRBD1 | TGTGCCTGGGGACGCGGGCCGACAGGGTATGGCTACACCTTC | CAWGRGPTGYGYTF